Shown below are 2 T cell receptor beta chains from a single sample sequenced in a study of molecular identifiers for immune sequencing clone quantification. TCRdb fed the PCR reads into MiXCR, producing one record per CDR3 protein. This table holds roughly 86,000 distinct CDR3 sequences, around 20% found once. Sequenced input: naive CD8+ T cells from blood, with Jurkat cell RNA spiked in. Sample subset: FACS-sorted CD8+CD4-CCR7+CD45RA+ naive T cells. These receptors were collected from a human donor in good health. Some libraries in this study had Jurkat cell RNA spiked in.

This clonotype was seen many times. An end of the junction differs from the germline gene, which may be a read error. The chain joins TRBV7-7 to TRBJ2-2; no clear D gene. There are 15 residues in the CDR3. CDR1 is SSHAT and CDR2 is FNYEAQ in the germline V gene (reference sequence). CDR3 amino acids: CASSLGPPGTGELFF. In nucleotides, the CDR3 is TGTGCTAGCAGCTTAGGGCCCCCCGGCACCGGGGAGCTGTTTTTT. The full variable domain, its missing parts supplied by reference TRBV7-7 and TRBJ2-2, is GAGVSQSPRYKVTKRGQDVTLRCDPISSHATLYWYQQALGQGPEFLTYFNYEAQPDKSGLPSDRFSAERPEGSISTLTIQRTEQRDSAMYRCASSLGPPGTGELFFGEGSRLTVL.

At least ten counts were recorded for this clonotype. The chain combines TRBV9 with TRBJ2-5; 11 bases line up with TRBD2. In germline, CDR1 is SGDLS, CDR2 YYNGEE. V shed 0 bases and J 3 bases; nucleotides not matched to a gene: 7. The CDR3 runs to 17 residues. The CDR3 bases are TGTGCCAGCAGCGTAGTTGAAACACTAGCGGGGGAAGAGACCCAGTACTTC. Translated: CASSVVETLAGEETQYF.